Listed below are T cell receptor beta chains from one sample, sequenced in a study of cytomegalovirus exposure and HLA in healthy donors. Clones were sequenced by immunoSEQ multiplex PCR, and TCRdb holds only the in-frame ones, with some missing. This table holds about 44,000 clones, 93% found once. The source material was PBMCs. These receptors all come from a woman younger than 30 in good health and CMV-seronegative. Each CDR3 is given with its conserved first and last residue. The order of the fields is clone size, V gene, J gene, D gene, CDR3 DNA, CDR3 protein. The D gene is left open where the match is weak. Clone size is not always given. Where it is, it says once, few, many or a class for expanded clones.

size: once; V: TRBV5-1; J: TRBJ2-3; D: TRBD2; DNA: TGCGCCAGCAGAGAACTAGCGAGCACAGATACGCAGTATTTT; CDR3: CASRELASTDTQYF
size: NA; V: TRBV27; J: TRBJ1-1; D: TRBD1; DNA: TGTGCCAGCAAGAGCACAGGGGGCATATCTGAAGCTTTCTTT; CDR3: CASKSTGGISEAFF
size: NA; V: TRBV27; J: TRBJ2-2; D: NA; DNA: TGTGCCAGCCTAAACAGGGCCGGGGAGCTGTTTTTT; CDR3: CASLNRAGELFF
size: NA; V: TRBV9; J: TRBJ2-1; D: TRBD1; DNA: TGTGCCAGCAGCGTAACAGGGGGTAATAACAATGAGCAGTTCTTC; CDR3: CASSVTGGNNNEQFF
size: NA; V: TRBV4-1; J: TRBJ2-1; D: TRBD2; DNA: TGCGCCAGCAGCCAAGAAGTGGGAGGGCAATACAATGAGCAGTTCTTC; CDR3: CASSQEVGGQYNEQFF
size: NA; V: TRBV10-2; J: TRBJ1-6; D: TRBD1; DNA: TGCGCCAGCAGATACAGGGGGGATAATTCACCCCTCCACTTT; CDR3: CASRYRGDNSPLHF
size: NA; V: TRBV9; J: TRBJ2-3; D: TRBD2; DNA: TGTGCCAGCAGCGCTAGCGGGGGGAACACAGATACGCAGTATTTT; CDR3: CASSASGGNTDTQYF
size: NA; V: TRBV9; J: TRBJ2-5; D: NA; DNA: TGTGCCAGCAGCGGCGGATACAGGGAAGAGACCCAGTACTTC; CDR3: CASSGGYREETQYF
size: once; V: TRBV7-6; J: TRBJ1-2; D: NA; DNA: TGTGCCAGCAGCTCCTCGACAGAAGGAGACTATGGCTACACCTTC; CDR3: CASSSSTEGDYGYTF
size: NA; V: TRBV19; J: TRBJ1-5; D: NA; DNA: TGTGCCAGTAGTAGACAGGCCGCAGGAGGCCAGCCCCAGCATTTT; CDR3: CASSRQAAGGQPQHF
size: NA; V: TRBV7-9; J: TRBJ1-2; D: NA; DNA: TGTGCCAGCAGACTAGGGGGGGGTAAAGACTATGGCTACACCTTC; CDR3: CASRLGGGKDYGYTF
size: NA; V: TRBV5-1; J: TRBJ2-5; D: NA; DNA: TGCGCCAGCAGCGGGGAGGTCCGGGAGACCCAGTACTTC; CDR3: CASSGEVRETQYF
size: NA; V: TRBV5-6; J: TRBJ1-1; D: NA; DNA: TGTGCCAGCAGACTAGGATCGGGGGGCGACGCTTTCTTT; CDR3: CASRLGSGGDAFF
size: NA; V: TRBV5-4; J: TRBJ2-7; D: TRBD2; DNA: TGTGCCAGCAGCTTCGGACTAGCCTCCTACGAGCAGTACTTC; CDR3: CASSFGLASYEQYF
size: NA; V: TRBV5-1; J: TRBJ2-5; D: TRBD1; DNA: TGCGCCAGCAGCTGGGACAGGGCGGAGACCCAGTACTTC; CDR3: CASSWDRAETQYF
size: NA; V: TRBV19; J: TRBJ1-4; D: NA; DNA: TGTGCCAGTAGTATGGAGAAAGGGGGAGTAAATGAAAAACTGTTTTTT; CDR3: CASSMEKGGVNEKLFF
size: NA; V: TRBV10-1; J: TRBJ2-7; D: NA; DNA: TGCGCCAGCAGTGAGTCGGGTAGCCGGGTACCAACCTACGAGCAGTACTTC; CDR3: CASSESGSRVPTYEQYF
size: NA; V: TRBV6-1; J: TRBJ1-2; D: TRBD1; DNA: TGTGCCAGCAGCAACGACAGGGGTCGCTACACCTTC; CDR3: CASSNDRGRYTF
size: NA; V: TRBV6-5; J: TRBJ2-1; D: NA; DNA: TGTGCCAGCAGTTTAGCGCTCCGCTCCTACAATGAGCAGTTCTTC; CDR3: CASSLALRSYNEQFF
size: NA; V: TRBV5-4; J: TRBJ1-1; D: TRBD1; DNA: TGTGCCAGCAGCTTACCTAATACAGGGGACACTGAAGCTTTCTTT; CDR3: CASSLPNTGDTEAFF
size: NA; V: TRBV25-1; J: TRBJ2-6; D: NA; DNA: TGTGCCAGCAGTGAATTAAATGATGGAGGTGGGGCCAACGTCCTGACTTTC; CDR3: CASSELNDGGGANVLTF
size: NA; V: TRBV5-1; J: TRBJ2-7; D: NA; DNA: TGCGCCAGCAGCCAGGGGACCATTAGTACCTACGAGCAGTACTTC; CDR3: CASSQGTISTYEQYF
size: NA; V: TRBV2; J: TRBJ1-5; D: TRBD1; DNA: TGTGCCAGCAGTAGGACAGGAGATCAGCCCCAGCATTTT; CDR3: CASSRTGDQPQHF
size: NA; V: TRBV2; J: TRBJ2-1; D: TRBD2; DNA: TGTGCCAGCAGTTCCCAGACTAGCGGGAGGGACAATGAGCAGTTCTTC; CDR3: CASSSQTSGRDNEQFF
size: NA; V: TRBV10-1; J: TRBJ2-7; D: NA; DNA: TGCGCCAGCAGTGACTCCACGGACAGCTACGAGCAGTACTTC; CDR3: CASSDSTDSYEQYF
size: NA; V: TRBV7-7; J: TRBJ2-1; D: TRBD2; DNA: TGTGCTAGCAGCTTATCCAGCGGGAGGATGGATGAGCAGTTCTTC; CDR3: CASSLSSGRMDEQFF
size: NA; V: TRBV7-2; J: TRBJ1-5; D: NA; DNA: TGTGCCAGCAGTCGACAGCGCAATCAGCCCCAGCATTTT; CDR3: CASSRQRNQPQHF
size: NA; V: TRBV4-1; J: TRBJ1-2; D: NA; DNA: TGCGCCAGCAGCCAAGATCGTCTGGGGGCTACCGTGAGCTACACCTTC; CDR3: CASSQDRLGATVSYTF
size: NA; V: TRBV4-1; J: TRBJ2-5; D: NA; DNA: TGCGCCAGCAGCCGTGGGGACTCCCCCGGAGAGACCCAGTACTTC; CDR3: CASSRGDSPGETQYF
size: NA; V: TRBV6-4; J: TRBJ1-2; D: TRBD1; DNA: TGTGCCAGCAGTGACGGAAAGGGGGCTGGCTACACCTTC; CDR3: CASSDGKGAGYTF
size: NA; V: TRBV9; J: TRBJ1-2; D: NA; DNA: TGTGCCAGCAGCGTAAGTGATCGGGGGATCGGCTACACCTTC; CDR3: CASSVSDRGIGYTF
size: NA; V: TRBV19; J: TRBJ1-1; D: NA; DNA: TGTGCCAGTAGCATTAGAGAGGGAGTGAACACTGAAGCTTTCTTT; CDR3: CASSIREGVNTEAFF
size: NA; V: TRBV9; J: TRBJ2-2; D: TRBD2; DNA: TGTGCCAGCAGCGTAGAAGCGGGGGGAGGCACCGGGGAGCTGTTTTTT; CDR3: CASSVEAGGGTGELFF
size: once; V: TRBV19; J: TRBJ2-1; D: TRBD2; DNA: TGTGCCAGTAGGCCGCTAGCGGGGGCCCCGGAGAATGAGCAGTTCTTC; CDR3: CASRPLAGAPENEQFF
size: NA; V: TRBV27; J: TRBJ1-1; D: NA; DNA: TGTGCCAGCAGTTTATCTTGGGCAGGGAACACTGAAGCTTTCTTT; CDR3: CASSLSWAGNTEAFF
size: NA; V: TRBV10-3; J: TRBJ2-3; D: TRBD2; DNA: TGTGCCATCAGTGGGACTAGCGGATTGAGCACAGATACGCAGTATTTT; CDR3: CAISGTSGLSTDTQYF